This TCR beta chain was documented in a study of blood T cells in healthy people across ages. Turning to the study itself: In model experiments, template switching was able to capture about one barcoded beta molecule for every two T cells that were present.

Study-level findings and limits: Both naive CD4+ cell counts and diversity were greater in long-lived donors than in aged donors. Estimates drawn from one million T cells were deemed to understate diversity.

Remarks on this clonotype: Its antigen remains unidentified.

A second PCR, run for about 7 to 11 cycles, used a sample-barcoded 5' primer plus a J-beta primer mix. MiXCR was run by TCRdb on the 5' RACE reads, yielding one entry per CDR3 protein. The sample shows over a million distinct CDR3 sequences, about 45% of them seen only once. After removal of 5 bases from V and 3 bases from J, the junction contained 8 bases not matched to a gene. There are 15 residues in the CDR3. Germline V gene sequence: CDR1 KGHSH, CDR2 LQKENI. Drawing of peripheral blood yielded 7.5 to 10 milliliters from each donor. Sequencing was performed on blood. V gene TRBV18 combines with J gene TRBJ1-2; 8 bases are shared with TRBD1. The clonotype originates from a woman younger than 35 in good health. The CDR3 spells CASSRQGTLHYGYTF. In DNA, the CDR3 is TGTGCCAGCTCAAGACAGGGGACCCTTCACTATGGCTACACCTTC.